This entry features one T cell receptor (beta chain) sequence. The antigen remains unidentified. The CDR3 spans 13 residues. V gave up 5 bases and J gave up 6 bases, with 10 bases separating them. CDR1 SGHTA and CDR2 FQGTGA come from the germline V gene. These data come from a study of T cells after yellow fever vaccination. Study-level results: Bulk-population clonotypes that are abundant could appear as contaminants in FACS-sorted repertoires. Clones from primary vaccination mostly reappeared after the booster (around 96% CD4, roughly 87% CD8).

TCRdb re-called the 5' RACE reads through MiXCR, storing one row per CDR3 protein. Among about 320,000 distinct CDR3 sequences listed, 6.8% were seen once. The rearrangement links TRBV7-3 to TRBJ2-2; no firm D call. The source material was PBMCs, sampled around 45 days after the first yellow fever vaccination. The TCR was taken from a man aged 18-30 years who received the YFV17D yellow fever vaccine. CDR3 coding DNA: TGTGCCAGCAGCCCAAGATCGCCCGGGGAGCTGTTTTTT. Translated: CASSPRSPGELFF.